This T cell receptor (beta chain) emerged from a study of T cell changes during pregnancy in multiple sclerosis. Using immunoSEQ multiplex PCR, the repertoire was profiled, and TCRdb retains in-frame clones only, with some absent. The sample lists over 80,000 clones, just over 90% occurring once. This CDR3 is built from 18 residues. Between the trimmed V and J ends, which lost 0 bases and 4 bases, there was a span of 19 bases. This TCR was recovered from a female donor in good health, enrolled as a control in a pregnancy study. This chain joins TRBV23-1 and TRBJ2-1; D remains unclear. TRBV23-1 counts as an open reading frame of uncertain function. The source material was peripheral blood, sampled in the third trimester of pregnancy. CDR3 nucleotides: TGCGCCAGCAGTCAATCTTTGGGCAAACCTAACCGATACAATGAGCAGTTCTTC. As protein: CASSQSLGKPNRYNEQFF.